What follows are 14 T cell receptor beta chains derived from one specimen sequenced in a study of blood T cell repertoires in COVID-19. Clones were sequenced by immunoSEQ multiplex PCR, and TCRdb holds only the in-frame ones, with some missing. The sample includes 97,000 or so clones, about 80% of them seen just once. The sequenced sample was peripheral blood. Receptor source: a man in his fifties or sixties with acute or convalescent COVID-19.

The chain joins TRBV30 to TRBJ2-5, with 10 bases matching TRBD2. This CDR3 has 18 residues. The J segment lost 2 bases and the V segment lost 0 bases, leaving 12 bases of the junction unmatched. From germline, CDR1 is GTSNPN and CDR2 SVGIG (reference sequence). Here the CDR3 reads CAWSVRSFLAGVQETQYF. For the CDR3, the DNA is TGTGCCTGGAGTGTACGGTCGTTCCTAGCGGGGGTTCAAGAGACCCAGTACTTC.

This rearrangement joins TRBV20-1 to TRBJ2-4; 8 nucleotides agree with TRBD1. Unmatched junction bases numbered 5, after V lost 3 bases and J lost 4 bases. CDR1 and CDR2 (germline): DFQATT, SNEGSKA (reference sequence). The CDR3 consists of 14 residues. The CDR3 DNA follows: TGCAGTGCTAGTCCCGGGACAGGAAAAAACATTCAGTACTTC. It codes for CSASPGTGKNIQYF.

CDR3 nucleotides: TGTGCCACCAGTGATTCTGGCGGGGGTCACACTGAAGCTTTCTTT. The encoded protein is CATSDSGGGHTEAFF. The chain couples TRBV24-1 to TRBJ1-1, with D possibly matching TRBD1 (5 bases). The V gene's germline CDR1 is KGHDR and CDR2 SFDVKD. V lost 2 bases and J 3 bases, leaving 12 bases between the germline ends. This CDR3 has 15 residues.

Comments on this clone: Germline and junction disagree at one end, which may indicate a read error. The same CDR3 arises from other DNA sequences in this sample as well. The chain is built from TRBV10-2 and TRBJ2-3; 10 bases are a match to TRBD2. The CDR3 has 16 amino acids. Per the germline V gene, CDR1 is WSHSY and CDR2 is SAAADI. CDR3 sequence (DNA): TGTGCCAGCGGGGGGGGGAGGAATTTTCGCACAGATACGCAGTATTTT. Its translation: CASGGGRNFRTDTQYF.

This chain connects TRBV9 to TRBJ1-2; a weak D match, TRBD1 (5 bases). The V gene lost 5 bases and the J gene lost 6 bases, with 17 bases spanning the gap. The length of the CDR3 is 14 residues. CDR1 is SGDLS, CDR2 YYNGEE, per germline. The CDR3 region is CASSEPGVLNGYTF. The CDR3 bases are TGTGCCAGCAGTGAACCGGGGGTTTTGAATGGCTACACCTTC.

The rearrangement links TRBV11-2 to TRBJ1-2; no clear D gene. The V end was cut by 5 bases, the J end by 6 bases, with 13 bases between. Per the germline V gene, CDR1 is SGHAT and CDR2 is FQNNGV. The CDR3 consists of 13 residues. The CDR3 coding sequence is TGTGCCAGCAGCCCCCGGGAGGCCAATGGCTACACCTTC. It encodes CASSPREANGYTF.

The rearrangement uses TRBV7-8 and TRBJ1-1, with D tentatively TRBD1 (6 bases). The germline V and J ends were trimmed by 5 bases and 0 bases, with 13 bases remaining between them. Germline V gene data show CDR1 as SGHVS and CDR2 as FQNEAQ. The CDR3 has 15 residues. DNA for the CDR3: TGTGCCAGCAGCCCAAGGGGGGGGATGAACACTGAAGCTTTCTTT. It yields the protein CASSPRGGMNTEAFF.

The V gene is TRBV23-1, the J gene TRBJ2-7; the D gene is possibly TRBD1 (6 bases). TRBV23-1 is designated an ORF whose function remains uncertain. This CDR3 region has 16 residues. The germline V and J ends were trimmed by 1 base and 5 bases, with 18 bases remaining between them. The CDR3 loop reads CASSQYPRQGLNEQYV. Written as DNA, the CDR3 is TGCGCCAGCAGTCAATACCCCCGGCAGGGGTTGAACGAGCAGTACGTC.

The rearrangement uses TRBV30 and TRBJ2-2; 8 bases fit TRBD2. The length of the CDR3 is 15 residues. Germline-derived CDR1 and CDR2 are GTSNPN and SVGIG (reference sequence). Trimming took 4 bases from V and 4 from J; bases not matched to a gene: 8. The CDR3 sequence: CAWTPGGAGTGELFF. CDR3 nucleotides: TGTGCCTGGACCCCGGGAGGGGCCGGCACCGGGGAGCTGTTTTTT.

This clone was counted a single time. CDR3 residues: CASSLKQGADGYTF. CDR3 nucleotide sequence: TGTGCCAGCAGCTTAAAACAGGGGGCAGATGGCTACACCTTC. This chain joins TRBV7-8 and TRBJ1-2; 9 bases map to TRBD1. Germline values: CDR1 SGHVS, CDR2 FQNEAQ. The V segment lost 2 bases and the J segment 6 bases; nucleotides outside the gene matches: 4. The CDR3 is made up of 14 amino acids.

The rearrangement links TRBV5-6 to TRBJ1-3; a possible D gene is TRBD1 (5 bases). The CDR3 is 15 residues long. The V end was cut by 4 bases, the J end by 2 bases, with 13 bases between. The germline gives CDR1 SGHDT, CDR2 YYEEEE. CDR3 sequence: CASSPGVAPGNTIYF. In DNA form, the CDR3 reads TGTGCCAGCAGCCCGGGGGTCGCTCCTGGAAACACCATATATTTT.

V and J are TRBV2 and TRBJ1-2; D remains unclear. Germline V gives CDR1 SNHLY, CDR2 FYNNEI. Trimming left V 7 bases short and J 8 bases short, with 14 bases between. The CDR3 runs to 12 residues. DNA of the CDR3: TGTGCCAGCAATACTGACGGAGGGGGCTACACCTTC. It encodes CASNTDGGGYTF.

CDR3 region: CASSDSPHEQYF. Here the CDR3 DNA reads TGTGCCAGCAGTGACAGCCCGCACGAGCAGTACTTC. The chain recombines TRBV7-9 with TRBJ2-7; tentative D call: TRBD1 (5 bases). Trimming removed 6 bases at V and 5 bases at J, with 11 bases between. Germline V gives CDR1 SEHNR, CDR2 FQNEAQ (reference sequence). The CDR3 runs 12 residues.

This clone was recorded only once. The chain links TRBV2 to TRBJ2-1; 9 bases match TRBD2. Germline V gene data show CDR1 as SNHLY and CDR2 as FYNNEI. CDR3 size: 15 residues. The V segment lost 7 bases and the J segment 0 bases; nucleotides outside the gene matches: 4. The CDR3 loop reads CASIFSGGSYNEQFF. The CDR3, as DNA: TGTGCCAGCATCTTTAGCGGGGGCTCCTACAATGAGCAGTTCTTC.